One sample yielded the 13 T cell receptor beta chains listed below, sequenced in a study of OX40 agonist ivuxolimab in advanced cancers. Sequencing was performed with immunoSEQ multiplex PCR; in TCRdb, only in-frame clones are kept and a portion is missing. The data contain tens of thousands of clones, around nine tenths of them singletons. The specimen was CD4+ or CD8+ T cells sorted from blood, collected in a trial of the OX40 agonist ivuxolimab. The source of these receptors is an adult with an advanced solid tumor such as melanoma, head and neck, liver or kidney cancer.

CDR3 in DNA: TGTGCCAGCAGCCTCGGGCCCCACACAGATACGCAGTATTTT. It translates to CASSLGPHTDTQYF. This rearrangement joins TRBV7-2 to TRBJ2-3, with no clear D. V lost 5 bases and J lost 2, with 11 bases in between. Germline V gene data show CDR1 as SGHTA and CDR2 as FQGNSA. The CDR3 contains 14 residues.

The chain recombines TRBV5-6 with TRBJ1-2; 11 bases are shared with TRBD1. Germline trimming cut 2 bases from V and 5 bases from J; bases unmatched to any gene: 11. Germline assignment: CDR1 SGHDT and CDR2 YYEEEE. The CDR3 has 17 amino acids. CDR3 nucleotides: TGTGCCAGCAGCTTAAACACCAGGACAGGGGGCAGTTATGGCTACACCTTC. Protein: CASSLNTRTGGSYGYTF.

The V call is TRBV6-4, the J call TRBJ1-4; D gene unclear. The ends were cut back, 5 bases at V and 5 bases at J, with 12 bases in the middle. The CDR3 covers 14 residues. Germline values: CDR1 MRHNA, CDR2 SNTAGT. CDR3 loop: CASSWTPPNEKLFF. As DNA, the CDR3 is TGTGCCAGCAGTTGGACTCCTCCCAATGAAAAACTGTTTTTT.

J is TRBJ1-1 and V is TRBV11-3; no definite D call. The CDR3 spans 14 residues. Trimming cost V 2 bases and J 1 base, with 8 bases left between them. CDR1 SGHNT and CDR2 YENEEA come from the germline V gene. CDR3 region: CASSLSATNTEAFF. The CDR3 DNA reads TGTGCCAGCAGCTTATCGGCCACGAACACTGAAGCTTTCTTT.

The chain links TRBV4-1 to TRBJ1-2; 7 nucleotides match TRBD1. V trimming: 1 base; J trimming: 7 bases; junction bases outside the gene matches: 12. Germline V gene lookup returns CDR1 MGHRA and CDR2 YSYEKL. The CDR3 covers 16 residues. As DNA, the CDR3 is TGCGCCAGCAGCCAAGGGATAGACAGGGCGTTTCCTGGCTACACCTTC. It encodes CASSQGIDRAFPGYTF.

Here the CDR3 reads CASSERRGGRYNEQFF. For the CDR3, the DNA is TGTGCCAGCAGTGAAAGACGGGGGGGCCGCTACAATGAGCAGTTCTTC. The chain employs TRBV2 and TRBJ2-1; 8 nucleotides agree with TRBD2. Looked up from germline, CDR1 is SNHLY and CDR2 is FYNNEI. CDR3 length: 16 residues. With V trimmed by 2 bases and J by 3 bases, 6 bases remained unmatched.

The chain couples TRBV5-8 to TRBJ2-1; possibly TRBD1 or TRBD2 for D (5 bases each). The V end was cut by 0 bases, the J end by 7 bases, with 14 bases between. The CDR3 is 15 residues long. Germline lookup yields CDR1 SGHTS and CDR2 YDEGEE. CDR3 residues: CASSLGGRTSNEQFF. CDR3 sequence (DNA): TGTGCCAGCAGCTTGGGGGGCCGGACTTCGAATGAGCAGTTCTTC.

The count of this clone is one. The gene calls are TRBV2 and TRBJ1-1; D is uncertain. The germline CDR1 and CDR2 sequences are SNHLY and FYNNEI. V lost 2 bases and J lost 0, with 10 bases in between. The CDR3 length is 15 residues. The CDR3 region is CASSELGPMNTEAFF. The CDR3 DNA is TGTGCCAGCAGTGAATTAGGCCCCATGAACACTGAAGCTTTCTTT.

Here the CDR3 DNA reads TGTGCCAGCAGCTTAGAGACCGGACAGGGAATCTATGAGCAGTTCTTC. Its translation is CASSLETGQGIYEQFF. This chain connects TRBV7-2 to TRBJ2-1; TRBD1 matches at 8 bases. The CDR3 has 16 residues. Germline V lookup: CDR1 SGHTA, CDR2 FQGNSA. After removal of 1 base from V and 8 bases from J, the junction contained 10 bases not matched to a gene.

CDR3 protein: CASSYSSGGYSGELFF. CDR3 DNA sequence: TGTGCCAGCAGTTACTCTAGCGGGGGGTACAGCGGGGAGCTGTTTTTT. This chain uses TRBV6-5 with TRBJ2-2; 10 nucleotides match TRBD2. The CDR3 spans 16 residues. Germline CDR1 reads MNHEY; CDR2 reads SVGAGI. V was pared by 0 bases and J by 7 bases, with 5 bases of the junction left unmatched.

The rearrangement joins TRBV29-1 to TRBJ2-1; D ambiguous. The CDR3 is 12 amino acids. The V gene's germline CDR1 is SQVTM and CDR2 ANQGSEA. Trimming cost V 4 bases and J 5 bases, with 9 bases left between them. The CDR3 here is CSVARVDNEQFF. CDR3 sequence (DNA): TGCAGCGTTGCAAGAGTGGACAATGAGCAGTTCTTC.

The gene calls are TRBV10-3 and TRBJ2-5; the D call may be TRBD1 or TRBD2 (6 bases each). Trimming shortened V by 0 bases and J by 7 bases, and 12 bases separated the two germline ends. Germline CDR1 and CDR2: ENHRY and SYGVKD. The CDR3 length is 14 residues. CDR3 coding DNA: TGTGCCATCAGTGAGTCGGGGGGCGAAGGGACCCAGTACTTC. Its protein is CAISESGGEGTQYF.

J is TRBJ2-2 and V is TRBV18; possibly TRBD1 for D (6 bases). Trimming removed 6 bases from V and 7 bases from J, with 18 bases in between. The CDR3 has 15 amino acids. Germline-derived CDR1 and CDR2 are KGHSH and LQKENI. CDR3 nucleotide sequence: TGTGCCAGCTCCCGCACGACAGGCTGGGACGGGGAGCTGTTTTTT. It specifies CASSRTTGWDGELFF.